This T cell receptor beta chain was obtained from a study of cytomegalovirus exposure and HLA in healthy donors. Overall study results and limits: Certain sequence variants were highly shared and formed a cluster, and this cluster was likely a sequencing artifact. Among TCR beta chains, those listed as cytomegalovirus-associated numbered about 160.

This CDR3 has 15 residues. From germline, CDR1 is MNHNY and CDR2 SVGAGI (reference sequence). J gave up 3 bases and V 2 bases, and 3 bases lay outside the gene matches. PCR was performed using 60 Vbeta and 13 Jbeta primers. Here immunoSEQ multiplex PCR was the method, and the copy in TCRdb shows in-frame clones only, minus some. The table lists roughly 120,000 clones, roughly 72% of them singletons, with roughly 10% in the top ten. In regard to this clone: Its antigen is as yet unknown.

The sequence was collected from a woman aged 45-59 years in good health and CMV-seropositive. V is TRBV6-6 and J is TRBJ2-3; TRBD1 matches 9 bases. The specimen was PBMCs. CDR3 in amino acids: CASSYGQGRTDTQYF. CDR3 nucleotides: TGTGCCAGCAGTTACGGACAGGGGAGAACAGATACGCAGTATTTT.